This T cell receptor beta chain was captured by sequencing in a study of immune characterization of retroperitoneal liposarcoma. Trimming took 0 bases from V and 10 from J, leaving 13 bases between them. Per the germline V gene, CDR1 is LGHNA and CDR2 is YNFKEQ. The CDR3 extends over 14 amino acids. MiXCR, run by TCRdb on the PCR reads, gives a single entry per CDR3 protein. The sample lists roughly 10,000 distinct CDR3 sequences, 25% to 35% seen once, with about 8.5% in the top ten. The gene calls are TRBV4-2 and TRBJ2-1, with D perhaps TRBD1 (5 bases). This clonotype was sampled from a female donor with retroperitoneal liposarcoma. Sequencing was done on a sample of tumor tissue. CDR3: CASSQDYRSYEQFF. The CDR3 bases are TGTGCCAGCAGCCAAGATTACAGGAGCTACGAGCAGTTCTTC.